The present TCR beta chain was sequenced within a study of T cells in Graves' hyperthyroidism and ophthalmopathy. The study's findings and limits: In the analysis, a 13 V-J model separated ophthalmopathy from stable hyperthyroidism. Most thyroid-expanded clonotypes above 0.001 were also found in blood. Model-based prediction identified ophthalmopathy a median around 6.7 months prior to its onset.

Concerning this clonotype itself: Antigen specificity is unknown.

The CDR3 regions of TCR beta were amplified from RNA transcripts. RT-PCR in the first round (using the HTBI primer set) targeted the TCR CDR3. TCRdb reprocessed the multiplex PCR reads via MiXCR and lists one record per CDR3 protein. The sample carries about 700,000 distinct CDR3 sequences, 45% recorded once. Based on clinical symptoms, serum thyroxine and TRAb, thyroid ultrasound and orbital computed tomography, diagnoses were reached. The sequence came from an adult man with Graves' disease, either hyperthyroidism or ophthalmopathy (not recorded which). The sample was peripheral blood or thyroid tissue (not recorded which).

CDR3 in amino acids: CSASPQGGSGQYF. The CDR3, as DNA: TGCAGTGCTAGCCCACAGGGTGGTAGCGGGCAGTACTTC. The V and J genes are TRBV20-1 and TRBJ2-7; the D gene could be TRBD1 or TRBD2 (6 bases each). Germline loops: CDR1 DFQATT, CDR2 SNEGSKA (reference sequence). V shed 3 bases and J shed 9 bases, with 18 bases lying between them. The CDR3 runs to 13 residues.